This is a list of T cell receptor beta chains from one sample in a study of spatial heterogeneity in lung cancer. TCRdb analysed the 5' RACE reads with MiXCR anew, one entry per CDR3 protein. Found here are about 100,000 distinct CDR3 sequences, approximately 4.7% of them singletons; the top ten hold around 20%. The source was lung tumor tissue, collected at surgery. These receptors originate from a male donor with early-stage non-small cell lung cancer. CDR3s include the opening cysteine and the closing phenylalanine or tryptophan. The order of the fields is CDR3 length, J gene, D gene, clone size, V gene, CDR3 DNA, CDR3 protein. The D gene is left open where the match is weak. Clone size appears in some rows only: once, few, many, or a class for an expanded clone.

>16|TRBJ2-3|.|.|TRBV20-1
TGCAGTGCTAGACCCGGGACCGTAGAAACCACAGATACGCAGTATTTT
CSARPGTVETTDTQYF
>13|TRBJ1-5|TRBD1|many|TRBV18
TGTGCCAGCTCTACAACAGGGGAACAGCCCCAGCATTTT
CASSTTGEQPQHF
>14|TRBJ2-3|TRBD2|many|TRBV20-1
TGCAGTGCTAGCCTAGCGGGATATACAGATACGCAGTATTTT
CSASLAGYTDTQYF
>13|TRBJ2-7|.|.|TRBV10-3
TGTGCCATCAGTAGAGGGGAACTCTACGAGCAGTACTTC
CAISRGELYEQYF
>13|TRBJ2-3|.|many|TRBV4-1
TGCGCCAGCAGCCTGGGCGTTCAGGGTACGCAGTATTTT
CASSLGVQGTQYF
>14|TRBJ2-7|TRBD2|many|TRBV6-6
TGTGCCAGCACTCAAACGGGAGGGCCCTACGAGCAGTACTTC
CASTQTGGPYEQYF
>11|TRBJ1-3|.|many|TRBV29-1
TGCAGCGCAGGAGTTGGAAACACCATATATTTT
CSAGVGNTIYF
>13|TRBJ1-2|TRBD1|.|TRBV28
TGTGCCAGCGGGGACAGGGCACACTATGGCTACACCTTC
CASGDRAHYGYTF
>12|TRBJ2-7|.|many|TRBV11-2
TGTGCCAGCAGCCAGAGTACCTACGAGCAGTACTTC
CASSQSTYEQYF
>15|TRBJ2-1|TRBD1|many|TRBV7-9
TGTGCCAGCAGTATTCCAGGGACAGGGTCCGGTGAGCAGTTCTTC
CASSIPGTGSGEQFF
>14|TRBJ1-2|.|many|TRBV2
TGTGCCAGCAGTGAAGCCCTTATCGACAGAGGCTTCCCCTTC
CASSEALIDRGFPF
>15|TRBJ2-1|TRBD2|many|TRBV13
TGTGCCAGCAGCTTCCTAGCGGGAGGGTACAATGAGCAGTTCTTC
CASSFLAGGYNEQFF
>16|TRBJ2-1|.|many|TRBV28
TGTGCCAGCAGTTTAACTGGGGCGAGCTCCTACAATGAGCAGTTCTTC
CASSLTGASSYNEQFF
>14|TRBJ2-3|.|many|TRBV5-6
TGTGCCAGCAGCTTGCTTGACGGACGGGATACGCAGTATTTT
CASSLLDGRDTQYF
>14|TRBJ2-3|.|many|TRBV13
TGTGCCAGCAGCCTGGGGGTGGGCACAGATACGCAGTATTTT
CASSLGVGTDTQYF
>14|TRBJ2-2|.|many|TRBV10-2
TGCGCCAGCAGTGAATTGGACACCACCGGGGAGCTGTTTTTT
CASSELDTTGELFF
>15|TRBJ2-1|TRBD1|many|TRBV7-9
TGTGCCAGCAGCTCCGGACAGGTTTCAGGTGACGGGCAGTTCTTC
CASSSGQVSGDGQFF
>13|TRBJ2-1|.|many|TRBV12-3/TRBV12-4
TGTGCCAGCAGTTTGGGACGCCTCAATGAGCAGTTCTTC
CASSLGRLNEQFF
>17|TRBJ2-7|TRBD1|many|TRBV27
TGTGCCAGCAGTTTTGAGGTCACGGGACAGGGTTTCTACGAGCAGTACTTC
CASSFEVTGQGFYEQYF
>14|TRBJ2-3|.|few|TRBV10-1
TGCGCCAGCACTCAGCGATACAGCACAGATACGCAGTATTTT
CASTQRYSTDTQYF
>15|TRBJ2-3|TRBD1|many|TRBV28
TGTGCCAGCAGTCTGACAGGGGGCGGCACAGATACGCAGTATTTT
CASSLTGGGTDTQYF
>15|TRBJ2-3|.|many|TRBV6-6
TGTGCCAGCAGTTACCGACTACCGGGTGCAGATACGCAGTATTTT
CASSYRLPGADTQYF
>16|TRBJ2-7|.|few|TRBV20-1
TGCAGTGCTTGGGATAGAAAAAGCCTTACCCCCTACGAGCAGTACTTC
CSAWDRKSLTPYEQYF
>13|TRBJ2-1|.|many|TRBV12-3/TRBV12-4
TGTGCCAACTCCGCCGGGGTAGACAATGAGCAGTTCTTC
CANSAGVDNEQFF
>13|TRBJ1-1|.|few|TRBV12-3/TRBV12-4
TGTGCCAGCAGTTTAGGTGTTGCCACTGAAGCTTTCTTT
CASSLGVATEAFF
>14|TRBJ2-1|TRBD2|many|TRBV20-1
TGCAGTGCTAGAGACCAGCGGGAGGGCTTTGAGCAGTTCTTC
CSARDQREGFEQFF
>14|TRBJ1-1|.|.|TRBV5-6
TGTGCCAGCAGCCTAAGCCAGACGAACACTGAAGCTTTCTTT
CASSLSQTNTEAFF
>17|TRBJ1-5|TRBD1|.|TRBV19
TGTGCCAGTAGTACCGTCCCGGGACAGGGGGAGATTCAGCCCCAGCATTTT
CASSTVPGQGEIQPQHF
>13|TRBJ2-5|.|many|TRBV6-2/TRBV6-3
TGTGCCAGCCGTGGTAGGGGTCAAGAGACCCAGTACTTC
CASRGRGQETQYF
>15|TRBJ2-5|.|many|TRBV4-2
TGTGCCAGCAGCCAAGGGCAGGGCCGACAAGAGACCCAGTACTTC
CASSQGQGRQETQYF
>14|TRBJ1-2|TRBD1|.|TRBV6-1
TGTGCCAGCAGGAGGGACAGGGACAGCTATGGCTACACCTTC
CASRRDRDSYGYTF
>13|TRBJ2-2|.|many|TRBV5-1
TGCGCCAGCAGCTTGGCACGAAGCGGGGAGCTGTTTTTT
CASSLARSGELFF
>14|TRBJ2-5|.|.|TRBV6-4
TGTGCCAGCAGCGATCGGGATTTGCGGGAGACCCAGTACTTC
CASSDRDLRETQYF
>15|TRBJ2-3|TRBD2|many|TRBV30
TGTGCCTGGAGTTCGACTAGCGGATACACAGATACGCAGTATTTT
CAWSSTSGYTDTQYF
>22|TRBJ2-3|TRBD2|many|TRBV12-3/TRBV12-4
TGTGCCAGCAGTAGCAAAAGCCCTAGCGGGAGGGCCCTTGTTACTAGCACAGATACGCAGTATTTT
CASSSKSPSGRALVTSTDTQYF
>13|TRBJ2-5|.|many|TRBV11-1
TGTGCCAGCAGCAGGGTGAGCCAAGAGACCCAGTACTTC
CASSRVSQETQYF
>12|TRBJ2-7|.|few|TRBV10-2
TGCGCCAGCAGTGCCCAGGGCTACGAGCAGTACTTC
CASSAQGYEQYF
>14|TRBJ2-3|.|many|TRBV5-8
TGTGCCAGCAGCTTTTATGGGCGCACAGATACGCAGTATTTT
CASSFYGRTDTQYF
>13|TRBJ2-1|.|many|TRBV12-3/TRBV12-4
TGTGCCAGCAGTTTAATCGCCTACAATGAGCAGTTCTTC
CASSLIAYNEQFF
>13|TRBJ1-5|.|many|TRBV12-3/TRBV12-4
TGTGCCAGCAGTTTCGACCCTTACCAGCCCCAGCATTTT
CASSFDPYQPQHF
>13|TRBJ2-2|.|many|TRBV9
TGTGCCAGCAGCGGGACGTTTGCCGGGGAGCTGTTTTTT
CASSGTFAGELFF
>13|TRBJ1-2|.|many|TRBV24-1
TGTGCCACCAAAAAAAATACAGAAGATGGCTACACCTTC
CATKKNTEDGYTF
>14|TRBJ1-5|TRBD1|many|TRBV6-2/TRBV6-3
TGTGCCAGCAGACGCGGGACAGGGCATCAGCCCCAGCATTTT
CASRRGTGHQPQHF
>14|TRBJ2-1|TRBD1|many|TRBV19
TGTGCCAGTAGTAAGGACAGGGTAAACGATGAGCAGTTCTTC
CASSKDRVNDEQFF
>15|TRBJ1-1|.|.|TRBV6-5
TGTGCCAGCAGTTATTCCAAGGGGGGGAACACTGAAGCTTTCTTT
CASSYSKGGNTEAFF
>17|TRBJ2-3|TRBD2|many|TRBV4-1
TGCGCCAGCAGCCAAGTTAGTAGCGGGAGTAGGACAGATACGCAGTATTTT
CASSQVSSGSRTDTQYF
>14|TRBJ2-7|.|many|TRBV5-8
TGTGCCAGCAGCCTGGGCTACAGGGTAAACGAGCAGTACTTC
CASSLGYRVNEQYF